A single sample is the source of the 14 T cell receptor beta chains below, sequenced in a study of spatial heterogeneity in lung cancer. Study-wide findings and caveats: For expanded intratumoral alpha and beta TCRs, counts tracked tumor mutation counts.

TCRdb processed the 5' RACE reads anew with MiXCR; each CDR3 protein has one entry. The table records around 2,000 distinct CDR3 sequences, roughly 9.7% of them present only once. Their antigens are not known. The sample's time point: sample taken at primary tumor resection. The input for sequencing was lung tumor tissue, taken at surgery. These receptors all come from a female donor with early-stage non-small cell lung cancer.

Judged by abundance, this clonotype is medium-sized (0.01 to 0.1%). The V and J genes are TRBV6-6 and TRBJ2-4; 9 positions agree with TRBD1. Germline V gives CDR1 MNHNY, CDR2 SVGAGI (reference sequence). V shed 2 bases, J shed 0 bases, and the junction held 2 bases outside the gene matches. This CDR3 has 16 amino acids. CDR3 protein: CASSYQDRGAKNIQYF. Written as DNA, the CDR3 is TGTGCCAGCAGTTACCAGGACAGGGGAGCCAAAAACATTCAGTACTTC.

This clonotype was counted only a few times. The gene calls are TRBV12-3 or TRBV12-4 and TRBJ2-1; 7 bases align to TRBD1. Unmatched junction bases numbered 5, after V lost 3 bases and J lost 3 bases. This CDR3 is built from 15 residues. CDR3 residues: CASSFLRDSYNEQFF. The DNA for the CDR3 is TGTGCCAGCAGTTTCCTCCGGGACAGCTACAATGAGCAGTTCTTC.

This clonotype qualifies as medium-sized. This chain's CDR3 is CASSTQGYQPQHF. DNA for the CDR3: TGTGCCAGCAGCACACAGGGGTATCAGCCCCAGCATTTT. This chain uses TRBV5-6 with TRBJ1-5, with 7 nucleotides matching TRBD1. The CDR3 is 13 residues long. Germline lookup yields CDR1 SGHDT and CDR2 YYEEEE. Losses at the gene ends were 4 bases for V and 5 bases for J; bases not matched to a gene: 3.

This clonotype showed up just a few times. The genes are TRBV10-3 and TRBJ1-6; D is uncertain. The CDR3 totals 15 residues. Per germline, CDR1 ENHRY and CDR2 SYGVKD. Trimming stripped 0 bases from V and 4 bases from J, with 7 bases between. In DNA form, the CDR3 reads TGTGCCATCAGTGAGTCTGGACGGTATAATTCACCCCTCCACTTT. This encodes CAISESGRYNSPLHF.

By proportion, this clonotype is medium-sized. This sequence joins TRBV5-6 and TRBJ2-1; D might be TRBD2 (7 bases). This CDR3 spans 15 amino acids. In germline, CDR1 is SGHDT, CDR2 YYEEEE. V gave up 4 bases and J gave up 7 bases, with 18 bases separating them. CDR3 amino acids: CASSGGARNLNEQFF. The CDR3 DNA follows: TGTGCCAGCAGCGGGGGGGCTAGGAACCTGAATGAGCAGTTCTTC.

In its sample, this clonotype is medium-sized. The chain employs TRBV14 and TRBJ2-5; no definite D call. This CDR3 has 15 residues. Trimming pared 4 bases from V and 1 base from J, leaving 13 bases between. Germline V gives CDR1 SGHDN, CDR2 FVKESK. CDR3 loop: CASSPLSQRQETQYF. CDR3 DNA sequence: TGTGCCAGCAGCCCCCTCAGCCAGCGCCAAGAGACCCAGTACTTC.

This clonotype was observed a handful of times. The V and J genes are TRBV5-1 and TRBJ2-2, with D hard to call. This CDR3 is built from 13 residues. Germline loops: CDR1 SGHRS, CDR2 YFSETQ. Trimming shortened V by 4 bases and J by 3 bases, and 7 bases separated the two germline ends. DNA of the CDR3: TGCGCCAGCAGCCTCCAGGACACCGGGGAGCTGTTTTTT. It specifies CASSLQDTGELFF.

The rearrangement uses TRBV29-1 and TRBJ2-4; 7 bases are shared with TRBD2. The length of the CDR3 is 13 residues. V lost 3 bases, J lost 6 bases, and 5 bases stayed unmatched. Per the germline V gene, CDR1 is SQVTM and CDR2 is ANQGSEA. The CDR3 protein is CSVEASGGNIQYF. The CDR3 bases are TGCAGCGTTGAGGCTAGCGGAGGAAACATTCAGTACTTC.

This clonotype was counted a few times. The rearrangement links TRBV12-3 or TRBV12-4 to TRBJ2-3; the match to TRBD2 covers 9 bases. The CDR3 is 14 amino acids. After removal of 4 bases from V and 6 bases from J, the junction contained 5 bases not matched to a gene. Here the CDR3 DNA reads TGTGCCAGCAGTTCTAGCGGGAATCTGGATACGCAGTATTTT. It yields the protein CASSSSGNLDTQYF.

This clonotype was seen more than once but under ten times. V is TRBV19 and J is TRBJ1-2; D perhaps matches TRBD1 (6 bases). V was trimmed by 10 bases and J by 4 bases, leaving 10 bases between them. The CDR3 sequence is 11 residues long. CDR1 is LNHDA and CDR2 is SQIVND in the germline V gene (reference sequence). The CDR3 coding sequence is TGTGCCACCAGGGGATCCTATGGCTACACCTTC. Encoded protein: CATRGSYGYTF. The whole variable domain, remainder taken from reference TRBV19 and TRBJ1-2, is DGGITQSPKYLFRKEGQNVTLSCEQNLNHDAMYWYRQDPGQGLRLIYYSQIVNDFQKGDIAEGYSVSREKKESFPLTVTSAQKNPTAFYLCATRGSYGYTFGSGTRLTVV.

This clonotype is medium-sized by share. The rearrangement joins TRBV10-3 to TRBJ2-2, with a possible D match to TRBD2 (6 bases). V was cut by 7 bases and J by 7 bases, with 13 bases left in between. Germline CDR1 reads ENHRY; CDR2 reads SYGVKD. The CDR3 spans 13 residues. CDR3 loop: CAITGTQGGELFF. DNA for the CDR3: TGTGCCATCACCGGGACTCAAGGCGGGGAGCTGTTTTTT.

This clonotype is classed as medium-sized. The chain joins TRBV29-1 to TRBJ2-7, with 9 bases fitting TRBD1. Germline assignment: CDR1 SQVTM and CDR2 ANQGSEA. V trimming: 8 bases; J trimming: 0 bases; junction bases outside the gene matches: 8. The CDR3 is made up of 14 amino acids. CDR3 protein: CSIAGTGSSYEQYF. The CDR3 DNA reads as TGCAGCATTGCCGGGACAGGGAGCTCCTACGAGCAGTACTTC.

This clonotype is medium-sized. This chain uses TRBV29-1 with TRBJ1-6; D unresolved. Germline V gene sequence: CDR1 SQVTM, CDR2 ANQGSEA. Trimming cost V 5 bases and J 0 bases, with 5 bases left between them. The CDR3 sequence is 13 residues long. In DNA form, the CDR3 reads TGCAGCGTTCAGAGCTCCTATAATTCACCCCTCCACTTT. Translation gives CSVQSSYNSPLHF.

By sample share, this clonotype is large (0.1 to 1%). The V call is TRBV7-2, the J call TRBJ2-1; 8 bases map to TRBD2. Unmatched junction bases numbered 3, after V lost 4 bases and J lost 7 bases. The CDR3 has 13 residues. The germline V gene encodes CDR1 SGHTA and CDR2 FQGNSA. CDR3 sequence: CASSYSGGNEQFF. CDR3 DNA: TGTGCCAGCAGCTACTCGGGGGGGAATGAGCAGTTCTTC.